One and the same sample provided the 12 T cell receptor beta chains below, sequenced in a study of blood T cell repertoires in COVID-19. Repertoires were generated with immunoSEQ multiplex PCR, while TCRdb's copy carries only in-frame clones and drops some. The data show hundreds of thousands of clones, around 88% seen once. The sequenced sample consisted of PBMCs or T cells enriched from blood (not recorded which). The receptors were gathered from a woman between 45 and 60 years old who had recovered from COVID-19.

The chain recombines TRBV12-3 or TRBV12-4 with TRBJ1-1; D is undetermined. The V gene lost 5 bases and the J gene lost 1 base, with 8 bases spanning the gap. This CDR3 comprises 13 residues. CDR3 sequence (DNA): TGTGCCAGCAGTGTTGCTAAGAACACTGAAGCTTTCTTT. Amino acid sequence: CASSVAKNTEAFF.

The CDR3 nucleotides read TGTGCCAGTCGAGGGCAGATTTTTTCACCCCTCCACTTT. Residues: CASRGQIFSPLHF. The chain is built from TRBV19 and TRBJ1-6; no definite D call. The CDR3 is 13 amino acids. Germline V gives CDR1 LNHDA, CDR2 SQIVND (reference sequence). V lost 8 bases and J 9 bases, leaving 14 bases between the germline ends.

This CDR3 reads CASRPSLGQGDADTQYF. DNA of the CDR3: TGTGCCAGCAGGCCAAGCTTGGGACAGGGAGACGCAGATACGCAGTATTTT. The chain couples TRBV28 to TRBJ2-3, with 9 positions matching TRBD1. Looked up from germline, CDR1 is MDHEN and CDR2 is SYDVKM. This CDR3 contains 17 residues. J was trimmed by 4 bases and V by 6 bases; bases with no gene match: 14.

The chain links TRBV15 to TRBJ2-7, with TRBD1 as a possible D gene (5 bases). CDR1 and CDR2 (germline): LNHNV, YYDKDF (reference sequence). Trimming removed 5 bases at V and 6 bases at J, with 11 bases between. The CDR3 contains 12 residues. The CDR3 protein is CATSGRTPEQYF. For the CDR3, the DNA is TGTGCCACCAGCGGTCGGACACCCGAGCAGTACTTC.

The genes are TRBV18 and TRBJ1-6; 7 positions match TRBD1. Germline V CDR1 and CDR2: KGHSH, LQKENI. The CDR3 covers 16 residues. J gave up 0 bases and V 4 bases, and 3 bases lay outside the gene matches. DNA for the CDR3: TGTGCCAGCTCACAGGACAGGAGCTCCTATAATTCACCCCTCCACTTT. Its translation: CASSQDRSSYNSPLHF.

This chain links TRBV6-5 with TRBJ2-7; TRBD1 might be the D (6 bases). V lost 6 bases and J lost 6, with 15 bases in between. The CDR3 has 13 amino acids. Germline values: CDR1 MNHEY, CDR2 SVGAGI. The CDR3 bases are TGTGCCAGCAGGGGGGCCCGGGGTGGCGAGCAGTACTTC. It specifies CASRGARGGEQYF.

About this clone itself: The identical CDR3 is also encoded by other nucleotide sequences in the sample. V gene TRBV20-1 combines with J gene TRBJ1-1; unclear D gene. The V end lost 5 bases, the J end lost 4 bases, and 8 bases lay between the germline ends. The CDR3 length is 11 residues. Per germline, CDR1 DFQATT and CDR2 SNEGSKA (reference sequence). CDR3: CSAPGVTEAFF. CDR3 nucleotides: TGCAGTGCTCCTGGAGTCACTGAAGCTTTCTTT.

The J gene is TRBJ1-3, the V gene TRBV24-1; D gene ambiguous. The CDR3 has 14 residues. Germline V gene sequence: CDR1 KGHDR, CDR2 SFDVKD. Trimming took off 4 bases at V and 2 bases at J, with 8 bases between the two ends. The CDR3: CATSERGAGNTIYF. CDR3 DNA sequence: TGTGCCACCAGTGAGCGAGGTGCTGGAAACACCATATATTTT.

The chain is built from TRBV27 and TRBJ1-1; unclear D gene. V lost 0 bases and J lost 4, with 21 bases in between. This CDR3 region has 18 residues. CDR1 and CDR2 from the germline V gene are MNHEY and SMNVEV (reference sequence). The CDR3: CASSLSGPIRVMSTEAFF. CDR3 DNA: TGTGCCAGCAGTTTATCAGGCCCTATACGGGTGATGAGCACTGAAGCTTTCTTT.

The chain recombines TRBV25-1 with TRBJ2-2, with 11 bases identical to TRBD1. Germline V gene sequence: CDR1 MGHDK, CDR2 SYGVNS. V shed 5 bases and J 2 bases; nucleotides not matched to a gene: 4. The CDR3 loop spans 16 amino acids. This CDR3 reads CASSKGQGANTGELFF. In nucleotides, the CDR3 is TGTGCCAGCAGTAAAGGACAGGGGGCAAACACCGGGGAGCTGTTTTTT.

This clone was recorded only once. This chain connects TRBV5-6 to TRBJ2-7; TRBD1 matches at 9 bases. Per the germline V gene, CDR1 is SGHDT and CDR2 is YYEEEE. Trimming removed 4 bases from V and 2 bases from J; junction bases left unmatched: 7. The CDR3 extends over 15 amino acids. The CDR3 DNA follows: TGTGCCAGCAGCCAGGCGGGACAGGGCCCCTACGAGCAGTACTTC. It encodes CASSQAGQGPYEQYF.

The chain couples TRBV20-1 to TRBJ2-5; D not certain. Per the germline V gene, CDR1 is DFQATT and CDR2 is SNEGSKA (reference sequence). CDR3 length: 10 residues. The V gene lost 6 bases and the J gene lost 7 bases, with 9 bases spanning the gap. The CDR3 DNA reads as TGCAGTGCGAAAGGCGGGACCCAGTACTTC. Amino acid sequence: CSAKGGTQYF.